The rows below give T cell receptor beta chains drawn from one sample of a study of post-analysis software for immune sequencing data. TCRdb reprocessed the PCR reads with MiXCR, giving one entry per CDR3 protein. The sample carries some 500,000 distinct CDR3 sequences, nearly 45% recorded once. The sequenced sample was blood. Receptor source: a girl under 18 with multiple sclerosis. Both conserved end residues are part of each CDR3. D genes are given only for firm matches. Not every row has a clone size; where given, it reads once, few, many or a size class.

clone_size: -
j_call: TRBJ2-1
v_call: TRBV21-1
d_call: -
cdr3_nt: TGTGCCAGCAGCAAAGTGGGAGAGGGCGTCACCCACAATGAGCAGTTCTTC
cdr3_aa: CASSKVGEGVTHNEQFF

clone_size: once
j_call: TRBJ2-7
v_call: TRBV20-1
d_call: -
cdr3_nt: TGCAGTGCTAGAGATGAGACTGGTATATCGCGGATCTCCTACGAGCAGTACTTC
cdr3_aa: CSARDETGISRISYEQYF

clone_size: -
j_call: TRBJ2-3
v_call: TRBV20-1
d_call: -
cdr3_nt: TGCAGTGCTAGTGTGGTATCAGGCGATACGCAGTATTTT
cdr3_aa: CSASVVSGDTQYF

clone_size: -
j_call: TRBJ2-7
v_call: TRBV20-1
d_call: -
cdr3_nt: TGCAGTGCTAGGTCTGAGGACGGCAACGAGCAGTACTTC
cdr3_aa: CSARSEDGNEQYF

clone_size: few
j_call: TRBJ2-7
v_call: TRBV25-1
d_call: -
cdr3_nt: TGTGCCAGCAGTTTACCCGGGGACAACCCGGAGCAGTACTTC
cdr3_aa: CASSLPGDNPEQYF

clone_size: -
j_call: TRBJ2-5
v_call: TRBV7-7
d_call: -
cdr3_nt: TGTGCTAGCAGCTACGAGGGGTCTCTCGAGACCCAGTACTTC
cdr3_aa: CASSYEGSLETQYF

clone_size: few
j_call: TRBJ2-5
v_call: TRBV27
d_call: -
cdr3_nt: TGTGCCAGCAGCCAAAACACGGGTGGGACCCAGTACTTC
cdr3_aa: CASSQNTGGTQYF

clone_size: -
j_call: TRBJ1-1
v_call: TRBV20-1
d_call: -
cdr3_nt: TGCAGTGCCGAAGGAAGGATCATGAACACTGAAGCTTTCTTT
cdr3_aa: CSAEGRIMNTEAFF

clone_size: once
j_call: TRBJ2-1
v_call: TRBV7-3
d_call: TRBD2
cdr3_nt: TGTGCCAGCAGCTTATCGGGGGGTAACCATGAGCAGTTCTTC
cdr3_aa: CASSLSGGNHEQFF

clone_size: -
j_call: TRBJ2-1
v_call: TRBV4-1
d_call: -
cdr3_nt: TGCGCCAGCAGCCAAGAGTATGCGGGGTACTACAATGAGCAGTTCTTC
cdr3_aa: CASSQEYAGYYNEQFF

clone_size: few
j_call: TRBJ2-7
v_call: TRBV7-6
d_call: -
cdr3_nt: TGTGCCAGCAGCCCCGACCTAGCGCGAACCAGGAGCTCCTACGAGCAGTACTTC
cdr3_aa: CASSPDLARTRSSYEQYF

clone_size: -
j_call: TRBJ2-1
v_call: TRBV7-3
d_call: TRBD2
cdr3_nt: TGTGCCAGCAGCTTGACGAGCGGGAGCCACGATGAGCAGTTCTTC
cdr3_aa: CASSLTSGSHDEQFF

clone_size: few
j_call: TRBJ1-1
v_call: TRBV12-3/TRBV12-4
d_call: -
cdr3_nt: TGTGCCAGCAGTTTAAAGGCCCGTACCACTGAAGCTTTCTTT
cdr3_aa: CASSLKARTTEAFF

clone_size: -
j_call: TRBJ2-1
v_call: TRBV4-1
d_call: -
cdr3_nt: TGCGCCAGCAGCCAGGAGGGGGGGGAGGCTTCCTACAATGAGCAGTTCTTC
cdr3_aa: CASSQEGGEASYNEQFF

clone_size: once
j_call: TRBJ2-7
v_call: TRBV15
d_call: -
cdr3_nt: TGTGCCACCAGCAGTCGGGCGGGGCTGAGGATGTACTTC
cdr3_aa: CATSSRAGLRMYF

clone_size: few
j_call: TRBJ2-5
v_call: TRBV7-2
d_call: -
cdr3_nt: TGTGCCAGCAGCCCCAGGGGTCTGGAGACCCAGTACTTC
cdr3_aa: CASSPRGLETQYF

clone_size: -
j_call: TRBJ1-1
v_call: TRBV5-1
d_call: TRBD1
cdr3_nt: TGCGCCAGCAGCGCCGCGTCGTGGGACAGGGGGCTATGGAACACTGAAGCTTTCTTT
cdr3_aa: CASSAASWDRGLWNTEAFF

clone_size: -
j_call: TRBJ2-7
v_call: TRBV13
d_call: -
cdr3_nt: TGTGCCAGCAGCTCCACAGGGAGCGCCTACGAGCAGTACTTC
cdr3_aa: CASSSTGSAYEQYF

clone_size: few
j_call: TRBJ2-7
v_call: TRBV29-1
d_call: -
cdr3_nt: TGCAGCGTGCAGGACTATTACGAGCAGTACTTC
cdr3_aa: CSVQDYYEQYF

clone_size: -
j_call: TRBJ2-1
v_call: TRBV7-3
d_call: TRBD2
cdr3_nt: TGTGCCAGCAGCTCCCGGGGAGGGACTAGCGGTAACAATGAGCAGTTCTTC
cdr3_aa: CASSSRGGTSGNNEQFF